This T cell receptor (beta chain) was sequenced during a study of blood T cell repertoires in COVID-19. The CDR3 covers 14 residues. V dropped 4 bases and J dropped 9; count of bases not matched to a gene: 10. Per the germline V gene, CDR1 is SGHNT and CDR2 is YYREEE (reference sequence). Clones were read by immunoSEQ multiplex PCR, and TCRdb kept only the in-frame ones, dropping some. The sample contains under 300,000 clones, approximately 85% of which appear only once. Sequencing input: PBMCs or T cells enriched from blood (not recorded which). The V and J genes are TRBV5-4 and TRBJ2-1; 7 nucleotides agree with TRBD2. This sequence originates from a woman in her forties or fifties who had recovered from COVID-19. In DNA, the CDR3 is TGTGCCAGCAGCCCCGGACTAGAGGTTGGTGAGCAGTTCTTC. Its translation: CASSPGLEVGEQFF.